Listed below are T cell receptor beta chains from one sample, sequenced in a study of blood T cells in healthy people across ages. TCRdb used MiXCR to reprocess the 5' RACE reads, holding one entry per CDR3 protein. Of 550,000 to 750,000 distinct CDR3 sequences in the sample, around a fifth were seen once. The material sequenced was blood. The origin of the receptors is a man between 70 and 80 years old in good health. Both conserved end residues are part of each CDR3. Fields, in order: clone size, D gene, J gene, V gene, CDR3 DNA, CDR3 protein. A D gene is named only where the DNA matches it firmly. Size is stated for part of the rows, as once, few or many counts, or as a class when the clone is expanded.

clone size: NA; D gene: NA; J gene: TRBJ2-5; V gene: TRBV5-1; CDR3 DNA: TGCGCCGGCAGCTTGAACCTCCCAACAGGGTTAGGGGAGACCCAGTACTTC; CDR3 protein: CAGSLNLPTGLGETQYF
clone size: NA; D gene: TRBD2; J gene: TRBJ2-7; V gene: TRBV28; CDR3 DNA: TGTGCCAGCAGTAATGGACTAGCGGGACCCTACGAGCAGTACTTC; CDR3 protein: CASSNGLAGPYEQYF
clone size: once; D gene: NA; J gene: TRBJ2-5; V gene: TRBV6-2/TRBV6-3; CDR3 DNA: TGTGCCAGCAGGCCCTGGACTGGGCAAGAGACCCAGTACTTC; CDR3 protein: CASRPWTGQETQYF
clone size: few; D gene: TRBD2; J gene: TRBJ2-1; V gene: TRBV20-1; CDR3 DNA: TGCAGTGCTCCAACTAGCGGGGGCCCCTACAATGAGCAGTTCTTC; CDR3 protein: CSAPTSGGPYNEQFF
clone size: NA; D gene: NA; J gene: TRBJ2-1; V gene: TRBV5-6; CDR3 DNA: TGTGCCAGCAGCTTGGGACTAGAGGATGAGCAGTTCTTC; CDR3 protein: CASSLGLEDEQFF
clone size: NA; D gene: NA; J gene: TRBJ2-5; V gene: TRBV2; CDR3 DNA: TGTGCCAGCAGTGAAGCTATCCGGGGATGGGAGACCCAGTACTTC; CDR3 protein: CASSEAIRGWETQYF
clone size: once; D gene: TRBD2; J gene: TRBJ2-7; V gene: TRBV5-1; CDR3 DNA: TGCGCCAGCAGCGCCGGACTAGGGTACGACGAGCAGTACTTC; CDR3 protein: CASSAGLGYDEQYF
clone size: NA; D gene: NA; J gene: TRBJ1-1; V gene: TRBV7-2; CDR3 DNA: TGTGCCAGCAACCGCGATTTTTTCTCTGAAGCTTTCTTT; CDR3 protein: CASNRDFFSEAFF
clone size: NA; D gene: NA; J gene: TRBJ2-5; V gene: TRBV12-3/TRBV12-4; CDR3 DNA: TGTGCCAGCAGTCCGAACAGGGACCCCCAAGAGACCCAGTACTTC; CDR3 protein: CASSPNRDPQETQYF
clone size: few; D gene: NA; J gene: TRBJ1-1; V gene: TRBV5-1; CDR3 DNA: TGCGCCAGCAGCTTGGAAGGGCCCGGTTGGAACACTGAAACTTTCTTT; CDR3 protein: CASSLEGPGWNTETFF
clone size: few; D gene: TRBD1; J gene: TRBJ2-6; V gene: TRBV3-1; CDR3 DNA: TGTGCCAGCAGCCGGAGGACAGGGCAATACTCCTCTGGGGCCAACGTCCTGACTTTC; CDR3 protein: CASSRRTGQYSSGANVLTF
clone size: NA; D gene: NA; J gene: TRBJ2-1; V gene: TRBV12-5; CDR3 DNA: TGTGCTAGTGGTTTGGGGGGTAGCGAGGCCTCCTACAATGAGCAGTTCTTC; CDR3 protein: CASGLGGSEASYNEQFF
clone size: NA; D gene: NA; J gene: TRBJ2-5; V gene: TRBV7-2; CDR3 DNA: TGTGCCAGCAGCTTAAATACAGGGAGTGTTAATCTGGAGACCCAGTACTTC; CDR3 protein: CASSLNTGSVNLETQYF
clone size: once; D gene: NA; J gene: TRBJ2-7; V gene: TRBV5-1; CDR3 DNA: TGCGCCAGCAGTTTTAGCCCGGGACAAGGCTCCTACGAGCAGTACTTC; CDR3 protein: CASSFSPGQGSYEQYF
clone size: NA; D gene: NA; J gene: TRBJ2-3; V gene: TRBV2; CDR3 DNA: TGTGCCAGCACCCGGGGAGGGGGCGCTACGCAGTATTTT; CDR3 protein: CASTRGGGATQYF
clone size: NA; D gene: TRBD2; J gene: TRBJ2-5; V gene: TRBV4-1; CDR3 DNA: TGCGCCAGCAGCAAGATGCCTAGCGGGAGTTCGGAGACCCAGTACTTC; CDR3 protein: CASSKMPSGSSETQYF
clone size: NA; D gene: NA; J gene: TRBJ2-2; V gene: TRBV7-9; CDR3 DNA: TGTGCCAGCAGCTTTTTCCCCGGGGAGCTGTTTTTT; CDR3 protein: CASSFFPGELFF
clone size: NA; D gene: NA; J gene: TRBJ2-5; V gene: TRBV18; CDR3 DNA: TGTGCCAGCTCACCACCGGGATCAGGGGAGACCCAGTACTTC; CDR3 protein: CASSPPGSGETQYF
clone size: NA; D gene: TRBD2; J gene: TRBJ2-1; V gene: TRBV9; CDR3 DNA: TGTGCCAGCAGCACACTAGCGGGAGACCACAATGAGCAGTTCTTC; CDR3 protein: CASSTLAGDHNEQFF
clone size: NA; D gene: TRBD1; J gene: TRBJ1-4; V gene: TRBV28; CDR3 DNA: TGTGCCAGCAGTATAGCGACAGGGTCGGCTAATGAAAAACTGTTTTTT; CDR3 protein: CASSIATGSANEKLFF
clone size: many; D gene: NA; J gene: TRBJ2-1; V gene: TRBV10-1; CDR3 DNA: TGCGCCAGCAGTACGACCCCGTTCGATGAGCAGTTCTTC; CDR3 protein: CASSTTPFDEQFF
clone size: few; D gene: NA; J gene: TRBJ2-4; V gene: TRBV6-2/TRBV6-3; CDR3 DNA: TGTGCCAGCAGTTACAGGGTCAAAAACATTCAGTACTTC; CDR3 protein: CASSYRVKNIQYF
clone size: NA; D gene: NA; J gene: TRBJ2-1; V gene: TRBV14; CDR3 DNA: TGTGCCAGCAGCCAGATGACCGGGACTGTCTACAATGAGCAGTTCTTC; CDR3 protein: CASSQMTGTVYNEQFF